This is a list of T cell receptor beta chains from one sample in a study of shared clonotypes between healthy human individuals. Generated by immunoSEQ multiplex PCR, the TCRdb table keeps only in-frame clones and is missing some. Here the sample spans some 500,000 clones, around 80% being singletons. The sample was PBMCs. The receptors come from a woman aged 35 to 49 in good health. Some clones in this sample may be carry-over from other donors' samples. CDR3s include the opening cysteine and the closing phenylalanine or tryptophan. The D gene is left open where the match is weak. The listing skips clone size in some rows; elsewhere it reads once, few, many or a size class.

- | TRBJ2-3 | 14 | - | TRBV5-1 | TGCGCCAGCAGCTTGGCCGAGGGCACAGATACGCAGTATTTT | CASSLAEGTDTQYF
- | TRBJ2-6 | 15 | - | TRBV5-1 | TGCGCCAGCAGCTTACAGGGTCCCGGGGCCAACGTCCTGACTTTC | CASSLQGPGANVLTF
few | TRBJ2-3 | 16 | TRBD2 | TRBV5-1 | TGCGCCAGCAGCTTGGAGGGTCGGGAGGGCACAGATACGCAGTATTTT | CASSLEGREGTDTQYF
few | TRBJ2-2 | 15 | TRBD2 | TRBV28 | TGTGCCAGCAAAATAGCGGGAGCGGGCACCGGGGAGCTGTTTTTT | CASKIAGAGTGELFF
- | TRBJ2-2 | 17 | TRBD1 | TRBV13 | TGTGCCAGCAGCTTGGTTACAGGGGGCGCTAGGACCGGGGAGCTGTTTTTT | CASSLVTGGARTGELFF
- | TRBJ1-2 | 15 | - | TRBV7-2 | TGTGCCAGCAGCTTAGACAGCTCCGTAAACTATGGCTACACCTTC | CASSLDSSVNYGYTF
- | TRBJ2-3 | 17 | TRBD2 | TRBV19 | TGTGCCAGTAGTATACGGGGGACTAGCGGCCGCACAGATACGCAGTATTTT | CASSIRGTSGRTDTQYF
- | TRBJ2-1 | 16 | TRBD2 | TRBV19 | TGTGCCAGTAGTATCGGGACTAGACTTTCTCTGAGTGAGCAGTTCTTC | CASSIGTRLSLSEQFF
- | TRBJ2-3 | 11 | - | TRBV30 | TGTGCCTACCGGGACTCGAATACGCAGTATTTT | CAYRDSNTQYF
- | TRBJ2-7 | 15 | - | TRBV7-3 | TGTGCCAGCAGCCCCCAAGGGGCCAGCTCCTACGAGCAGTACTTC | CASSPQGASSYEQYF